Shown below are 18 T cell receptor beta chains from a single sample sequenced in a study of vaccination effects on CD4 cells after COVID-19. These TCRs are of unknown antigen specificity. Antigen-specific CD4+ T cells were first expanded with viral peptide pools by the ViraFEST assay and only then sequenced. The authors isolated CD4+ T cells after about 10 days of culture. From March to December 2020, the person had a SARS-CoV-2 infection that was confirmed by PCR. The method was immunoSEQ multiplex PCR; TCRdb's version includes in-frame clones alone and lacks a portion of them. The repertoire includes tens of thousands of clones, more than 75% of them detected once, and 5.5% sits in the top ten. The material was CD4+ T cells from PBMCs cultured with HIV peptides, obtained before COVID-19 vaccination. The subset here: HIV-1 Nef peptide pool negative control/reference culture. The receptors shown here come from a human donor who had a prior SARS-CoV-2 infection.

The V and J genes are TRBV28 and TRBJ2-7, with 8 bases aligning to TRBD2. The CDR3 runs 14 residues. V lost 2 bases, J lost 7 bases, and 7 bases stayed unmatched. The germline CDR1 and CDR2 sequences are MDHEN and SYDVKM. CDR3 in amino acids: CASSLPAGAWEQYF. CDR3 DNA: TGTGCCAGCAGTTTACCAGCGGGAGCGTGGGAGCAGTACTTC.

V usage is TRBV10-3 and J usage is TRBJ2-1; TRBD1 aligns across 10 bases. V shed 4 bases, J shed 4 bases, and the junction held 1 base outside the gene matches. The CDR3 length is 14 residues. Germline CDR1 ENHRY, CDR2 SYGVKD. CDR3 sequence reads: CAISVDRGYNEQFF. The CDR3 nucleotides are TGTGCCATCAGTGTGGACAGGGGGTACAATGAGCAGTTCTTC.

CDR3 coding DNA: TGTGCCAGCAGCCAATCGCCCATTCACTCTGGGGCCAACGTCCTGACTTTC. Amino acid sequence: CASSQSPIHSGANVLTF. The V gene is TRBV27, the J gene TRBJ2-6; D remains ambiguous. V was pared by 6 bases and J by 0 bases, with 15 bases between. Germline V gives CDR1 MNHEY, CDR2 SMNVEV (reference sequence). The CDR3 loop spans 17 amino acids.

V and J are TRBV5-1 and TRBJ1-1, with D maybe TRBD1 (5 bases). The CDR3 loop spans 15 amino acids. Trimming stripped 2 bases from V and 4 bases from J, with 15 bases between. Germline lookup yields CDR1 SGHRS and CDR2 YFSETQ. In DNA form, the CDR3 reads TGCGCCAGCAGCTTTGTTATGAATGGGGGCACTGAAGCTTTCTTT. It encodes CASSFVMNGGTEAFF.

This clone has more than one count but fewer than ten. The chain has TRBV2 and TRBJ1-2; 9 nucleotides agree with TRBD1. The CDR3 is 15 amino acids. Per germline, CDR1 SNHLY and CDR2 FYNNEI. The ends lost 4 bases at V and 7 bases at J; junction bases unmatched: 10. This CDR3 reads CASSVTGGRQSGYTF. For the CDR3, the DNA is TGTGCCAGCAGTGTAACAGGGGGCCGACAGTCTGGCTACACCTTC. Full variable domain (outside the CDR3, taken from reference TRBV2 and TRBJ1-2): EPEVTQTPSHQVTQMGQEVILRCVPISNHLYFYWYRQILGQKVEFLVSFYNNEISEKSEIFDDQFSVERPDGSNFTLKIRSTKLEDSAMYFCASSVTGGRQSGYTFGSGTRLTVV.

The V and J genes are TRBV15 and TRBJ2-3, with 8 bases identical to TRBD1. V shed 0 bases, J shed 3 bases, and the junction held 11 bases outside the gene matches. The CDR3 is 18 residues long. Germline V gene sequence: CDR1 LNHNV, CDR2 YYDKDF (reference sequence). CDR3 protein: CATSREQGAFGSTDTQYF. CDR3 DNA sequence: TGTGCCACCAGCAGAGAGCAGGGGGCGTTTGGGAGTACAGATACGCAGTATTTT.

This clone was seen more than once but under ten times. The chain couples TRBV4-1 to TRBJ1-1; no reliable D call. Per the germline V gene, CDR1 is MGHRA and CDR2 is YSYEKL. The CDR3 consists of 15 residues. Trimming removed 1 base from V and 3 bases from J, with 12 bases in between. The chain's CDR3 is CASSQVSVGYTEAFF. CDR3 in DNA: TGCGCCAGCAGCCAAGTTTCGGTCGGCTACACTGAAGCTTTCTTT.

This chain connects TRBV4-2 to TRBJ2-7, with 11 bases fitting TRBD2. Germline CDR1 and CDR2: LGHNA and YNFKEQ. The CDR3 extends over 15 amino acids. The trim removed 2 bases at V and 4 bases at J, leaving 4 bases unmatched. The CDR3 nucleotides are TGTGCCAGCAGCCAATCCGCTAGCGGGGGGTACGAGCAGTACTTC. Its translation is CASSQSASGGYEQYF.

V gene TRBV19 combines with J gene TRBJ1-1, with 9 bases matching TRBD1. V trimming: 4 bases; J trimming: 10 bases; junction bases outside the gene matches: 10. In germline, CDR1 is LNHDA, CDR2 SQIVND (reference sequence). The CDR3 spans 14 residues. The CDR3 is CASSKTGGDRRAFF. Written as DNA, the CDR3 is TGTGCCAGTAGTAAGACAGGGGGGGACCGTCGAGCTTTCTTT.

On this clone: Additional DNA sequences in this sample encode the identical CDR3. The chain employs TRBV4-2 and TRBJ2-3, with unresolved D. The CDR3 loop spans 12 amino acids. The ends were cut back, 3 bases at V and 3 bases at J, with 4 bases in the middle. Germline V CDR1 and CDR2: LGHNA, YNFKEQ. In nucleotides, the CDR3 is TGTGCCAGCAGCCAGGATACAGATACGCAGTATTTT. As protein: CASSQDTDTQYF.

This chain connects TRBV9 to TRBJ1-2, with 8 nucleotides matching TRBD1. Germline-derived CDR1 and CDR2 are SGDLS and YYNGEE. The CDR3 loop spans 15 amino acids. The J segment lost 5 bases and the V segment lost 5 bases, leaving 11 bases of the junction unmatched. CDR3 sequence (DNA): TGTGCCAGCAGTGCACAGGGGGGGAAGCGGTATGGCTACACCTTC. This encodes CASSAQGGKRYGYTF.

In this sample, this clone turned up a few times. This chain connects TRBV7-3 to TRBJ2-5, with D possibly matching TRBD1 (5 bases). CDR1 and CDR2 from the germline V gene are SGHTA and FQGTGA. The CDR3 sequence is 13 residues long. V shed 5 bases and J shed 5 bases, with 12 bases lying between them. The CDR3 spells CASSPIKGETQYF. The CDR3, as DNA: TGTGCCAGCAGCCCCATCAAGGGGGAGACCCAGTACTTC.

The chain joins TRBV6-5 to TRBJ1-1, with D perhaps TRBD1 (6 bases). CDR1 MNHEY and CDR2 SVGAGI come from the germline V gene. The CDR3 covers 14 residues. The V and J ends lost 2 bases and 5 bases respectively, with 12 bases between them. The CDR3 is CASSYNQGYTEAFF. DNA of the CDR3: TGTGCCAGCAGTTACAATCAGGGGTATACTGAAGCTTTCTTT.

The chain couples TRBV5-6 to TRBJ2-7; D remains unclear. Germline V CDR1 and CDR2: SGHDT, YYEEEE. CDR3 length equals 14 residues. V was cut by 4 bases and J by 10 bases, with 21 bases left in between. Here the CDR3 DNA reads TGTGCCAGCAGCACCACGAGTCCGTACAGTTTACAGTACTTC. Translation gives CASSTTSPYSLQYF. Full variable domain (missing parts from reference TRBV5-6 and TRBJ2-7): DAGVTQSPTHLIKTRGQQVTLRCSPKSGHDTVSWYQQALGQGPQFIFQYYEEEERQRGNFPDRFSGHQFPNYSSELNVNALLLGDSALYLCASSTTSPYSLQYFGPGTRLTVT.

The CDR3, as DNA: TGCGCCGGTAAGACATACGATTACGAGCAGTACTTC. It yields the protein CAGKTYDYEQYF. This chain links TRBV10-1 with TRBJ2-7; D is ambiguous. The germline CDR1 and CDR2 sequences are WNHNN and SYGVQD (reference sequence). The CDR3 runs to 12 residues. Trimming left V 11 bases short and J 4 bases short, with 15 bases between.

The chain couples TRBV5-1 to TRBJ2-2, with D perhaps matching TRBD2 (5 bases). CDR1 is SGHRS and CDR2 is YFSETQ in the germline V gene. The CDR3 loop spans 12 amino acids. The germline V and J ends were trimmed by 7 bases and 4 bases, with 8 bases remaining between them. CDR3 DNA: TGCGCCAGCCGCGCGGGCACCGGGGAGCTGTTTTTT. Translating it yields CASRAGTGELFF. Combining the CDR3 with reference TRBV5-1 and TRBJ2-2 gives the whole variable domain KAGVTQTPRYLIKTRGQQVTLSCSPISGHRSVSWYQQTPGQGLQFLFEYFSETQRNKGNFPGRFSGRQFSNSRSEMNVSTLELGDSALYLCASRAGTGELFFGEGSRLTVL.

In this sample, this clone turned up a few times. The CDR3: CASSISGTGVQETQYF. CDR3 nucleotides: TGTGCCAGTAGTATCTCCGGGACAGGGGTCCAAGAGACCCAGTACTTC. V usage is TRBV19 and J usage is TRBJ2-5; the match to TRBD1 covers 10 bases. This CDR3 spans 16 amino acids. V was pared by 3 bases and J by 1 base, with 5 bases of the junction left unmatched. The V gene's germline CDR1 is LNHDA and CDR2 SQIVND (reference sequence).

The J gene is TRBJ1-2, the V gene TRBV18; 7 bases are a match to TRBD1. The CDR3 is 16 residues long. Germline V CDR1 and CDR2: KGHSH, LQKENI. V trimming: 3 bases; J trimming: 4 bases; junction bases outside the gene matches: 11. CDR3 nucleotide sequence: TGTGCCAGCTCACCTCCCGGGACAGTTCTTGCCTATGGCTACACCTTC. Encoded protein: CASSPPGTVLAYGYTF.